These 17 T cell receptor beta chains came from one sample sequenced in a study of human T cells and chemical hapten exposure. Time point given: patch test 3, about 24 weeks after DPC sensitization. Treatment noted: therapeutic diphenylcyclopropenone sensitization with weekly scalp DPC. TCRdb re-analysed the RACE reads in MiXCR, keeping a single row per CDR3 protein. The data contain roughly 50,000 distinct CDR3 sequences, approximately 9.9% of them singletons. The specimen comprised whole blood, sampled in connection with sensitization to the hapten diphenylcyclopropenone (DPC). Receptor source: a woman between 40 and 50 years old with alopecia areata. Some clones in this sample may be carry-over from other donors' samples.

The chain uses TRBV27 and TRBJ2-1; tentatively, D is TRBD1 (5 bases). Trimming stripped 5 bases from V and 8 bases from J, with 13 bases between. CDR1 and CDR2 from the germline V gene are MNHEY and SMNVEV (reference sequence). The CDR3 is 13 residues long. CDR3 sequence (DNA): TGTGCCAGCAGTCGACCCAGGGATTATGAGCAGTTCTTC. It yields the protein CASSRPRDYEQFF.

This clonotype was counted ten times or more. CDR3 protein: CASSFPLAGESYNEQFF. The DNA for the CDR3 is TGCGCCAGCAGCTTCCCACTAGCGGGGGAATCCTACAATGAGCAGTTCTTC. The chain carries TRBV5-1 and TRBJ2-1, with TRBD2 identical over 11 bases. Trimming removed 2 bases from V and 1 base from J; junction bases left unmatched: 5. The CDR3 contains 17 residues. Germline CDR1 SGHRS, CDR2 YFSETQ.

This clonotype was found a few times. CDR3 coding DNA: TGTGCCAGCAGGGGTGTCGGCGAAAAACTGTTTTTT. It encodes CASRGVGEKLFF. The chain employs TRBV6-5 and TRBJ1-4; D is unresolved. The length of the CDR3 is 12 residues. Germline loops: CDR1 MNHEY, CDR2 SVGAGI. The V end was cut by 6 bases, the J end by 8 bases, with 10 bases between.

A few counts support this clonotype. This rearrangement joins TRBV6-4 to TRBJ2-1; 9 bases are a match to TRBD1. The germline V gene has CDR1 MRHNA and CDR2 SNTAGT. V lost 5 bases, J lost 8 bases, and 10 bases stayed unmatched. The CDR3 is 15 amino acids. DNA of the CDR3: TGTGCCAGCAGTACCGGGACAGGGTCTTACGATGAGCAGTTCTTC. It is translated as CASSTGTGSYDEQFF.

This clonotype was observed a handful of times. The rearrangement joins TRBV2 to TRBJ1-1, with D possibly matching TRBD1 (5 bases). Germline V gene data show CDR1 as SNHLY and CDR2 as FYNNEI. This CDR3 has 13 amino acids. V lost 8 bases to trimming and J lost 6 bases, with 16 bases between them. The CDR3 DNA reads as TGTGCCAGCCTGCCGGAGGGGTTCTCTGAAGCTTTCTTT. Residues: CASLPEGFSEAFF.

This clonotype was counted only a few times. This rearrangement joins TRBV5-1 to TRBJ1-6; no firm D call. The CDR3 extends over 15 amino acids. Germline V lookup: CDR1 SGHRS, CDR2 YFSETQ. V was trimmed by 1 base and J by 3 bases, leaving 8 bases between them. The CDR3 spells CASSLNTDYNSPLHF. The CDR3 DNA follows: TGCGCCAGCAGCTTGAATACAGACTATAATTCACCCCTCCACTTT.

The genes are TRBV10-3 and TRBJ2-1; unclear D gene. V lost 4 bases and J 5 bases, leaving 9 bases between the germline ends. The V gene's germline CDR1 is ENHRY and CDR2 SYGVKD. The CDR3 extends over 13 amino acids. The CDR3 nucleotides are TGTGCCATCAGTGCTCCGAGGAACAATGAGCAGTTCTTC. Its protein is CAISAPRNNEQFF.

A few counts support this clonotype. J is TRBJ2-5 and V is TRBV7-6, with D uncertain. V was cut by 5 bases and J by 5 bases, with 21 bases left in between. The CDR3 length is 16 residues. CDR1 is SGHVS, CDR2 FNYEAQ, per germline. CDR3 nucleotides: TGTGCCAGCAGCCTCCAACCCAAACCCTCTGGGGAGACCCAGTACTTC. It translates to CASSLQPKPSGETQYF.

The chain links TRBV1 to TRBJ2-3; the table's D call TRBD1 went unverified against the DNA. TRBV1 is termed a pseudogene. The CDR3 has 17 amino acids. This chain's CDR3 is CTSSQDRYIRATDTQYF. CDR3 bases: TGCACCAGCAGCCAAGATAGGTATATCCGGGCCACAGATACGCAGTATTTT.

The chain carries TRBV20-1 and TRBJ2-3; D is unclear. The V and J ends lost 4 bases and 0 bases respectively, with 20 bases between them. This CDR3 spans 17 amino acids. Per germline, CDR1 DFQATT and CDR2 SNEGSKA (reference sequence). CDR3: CSAISHQRITSTDTQYF. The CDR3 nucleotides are TGCAGTGCTATATCCCATCAGAGGATTACTAGCACAGATACGCAGTATTTT.

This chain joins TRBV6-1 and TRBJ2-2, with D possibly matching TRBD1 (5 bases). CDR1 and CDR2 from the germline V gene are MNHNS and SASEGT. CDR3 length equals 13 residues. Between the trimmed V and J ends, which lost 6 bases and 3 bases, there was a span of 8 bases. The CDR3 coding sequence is TGTGCCAGCAGCCGACAGTACACCGGGGAGCTGTTTTTT. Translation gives CASSRQYTGELFF.

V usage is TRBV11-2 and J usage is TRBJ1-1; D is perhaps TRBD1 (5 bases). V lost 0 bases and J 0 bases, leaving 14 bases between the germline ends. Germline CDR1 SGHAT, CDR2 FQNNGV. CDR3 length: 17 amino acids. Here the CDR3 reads CASSLDPAGFMNTEAFF. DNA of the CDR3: TGTGCCAGCAGCTTAGATCCGGCAGGGTTTATGAACACTGAAGCTTTCTTT.

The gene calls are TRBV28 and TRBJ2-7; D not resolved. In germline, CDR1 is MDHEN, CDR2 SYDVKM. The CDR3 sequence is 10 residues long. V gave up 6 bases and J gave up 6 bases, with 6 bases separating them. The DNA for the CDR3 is TGTGCCAGCAGCGGGCGCGAGCAGTACTTC. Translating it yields CASSGREQYF.

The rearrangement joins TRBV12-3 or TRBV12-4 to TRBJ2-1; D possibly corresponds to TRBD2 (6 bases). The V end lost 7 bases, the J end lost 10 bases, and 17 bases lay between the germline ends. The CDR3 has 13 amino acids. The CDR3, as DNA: TGTGCCAGCACCATTAGCGGACGGTGGGAGCAGTTCTTC. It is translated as CASTISGRWEQFF.

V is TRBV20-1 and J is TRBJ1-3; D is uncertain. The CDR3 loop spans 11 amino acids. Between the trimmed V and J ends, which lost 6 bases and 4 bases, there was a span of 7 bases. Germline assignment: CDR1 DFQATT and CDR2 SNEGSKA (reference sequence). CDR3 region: CSAAPGNTIYF. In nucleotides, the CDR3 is TGCAGTGCAGCCCCAGGAAACACCATATATTTT.

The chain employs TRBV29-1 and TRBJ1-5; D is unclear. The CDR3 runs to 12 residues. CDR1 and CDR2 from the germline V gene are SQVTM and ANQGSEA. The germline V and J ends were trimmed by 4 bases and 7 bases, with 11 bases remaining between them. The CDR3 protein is CSVVDGGQPQHF. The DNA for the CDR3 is TGCAGCGTTGTGGACGGAGGGCAGCCCCAGCATTTT.

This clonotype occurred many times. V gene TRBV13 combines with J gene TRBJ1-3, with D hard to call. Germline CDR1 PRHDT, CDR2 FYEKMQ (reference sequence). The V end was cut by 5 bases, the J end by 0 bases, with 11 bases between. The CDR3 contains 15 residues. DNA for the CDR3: TGTGCCAGCAGCCCCGACGGGAACTCTGGAAACACCATATATTTT. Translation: CASSPDGNSGNTIYF.